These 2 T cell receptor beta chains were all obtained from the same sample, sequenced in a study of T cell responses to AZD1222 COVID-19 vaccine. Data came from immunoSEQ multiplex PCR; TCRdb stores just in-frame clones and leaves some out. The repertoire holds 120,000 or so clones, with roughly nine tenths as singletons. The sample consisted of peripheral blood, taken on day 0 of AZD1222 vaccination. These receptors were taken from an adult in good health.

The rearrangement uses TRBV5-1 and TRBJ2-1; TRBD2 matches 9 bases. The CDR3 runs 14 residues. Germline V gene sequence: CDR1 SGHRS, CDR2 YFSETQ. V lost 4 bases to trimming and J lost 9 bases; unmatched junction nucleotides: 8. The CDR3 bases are TGCGCCAGCAGCACCGGGACTAGCTTCACTGAGCAGTTCTTC. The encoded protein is CASSTGTSFTEQFF.

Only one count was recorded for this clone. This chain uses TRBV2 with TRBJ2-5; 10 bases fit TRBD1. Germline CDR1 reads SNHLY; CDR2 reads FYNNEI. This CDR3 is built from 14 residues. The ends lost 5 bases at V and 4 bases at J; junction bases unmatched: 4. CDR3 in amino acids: CASSRQGAGETQYF. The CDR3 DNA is TGTGCCAGCAGTCGACAGGGGGCGGGAGAGACCCAGTACTTC.